A single sample is the source of the 13 T cell receptor beta chains below, sequenced in a study of cytomegalovirus exposure and HLA in healthy donors. 60 Vbeta and 13 Jbeta primers were used in PCR. Using immunoSEQ multiplex PCR, the repertoire was profiled, and TCRdb retains in-frame clones only, with some absent. The profile shows 95,000 to 150,000 clones, 83% of them singletons. The specimen was PBMCs. The receptors were gathered from a woman in her thirties or forties in good health and CMV-seropositive.

The chain combines TRBV9 with TRBJ1-1; D unresolved. Deletions cut 4 bases from V and 1 base from J, with 8 bases between. Germline assignment: CDR1 SGDLS and CDR2 YYNGEE. The CDR3 spans 13 residues. The CDR3 here is CASSPNWNTEAFF. The CDR3 DNA is TGTGCCAGCAGCCCAAACTGGAACACTGAAGCTTTCTTT.

This clone was seen more than once but under ten times. V is TRBV19 and J is TRBJ2-7; 7 nucleotides agree with TRBD1. Germline V CDR1 and CDR2: LNHDA, SQIVND (reference sequence). The trim removed 5 bases at V and 4 bases at J, leaving 8 bases unmatched. This CDR3 spans 14 amino acids. CDR3 sequence (DNA): TGTGCCAGTAGTCCGCGGACAGGACAGTACGAGCAGTACTTC. Translation: CASSPRTGQYEQYF.

The V call is TRBV19, the J call TRBJ2-5; maybe TRBD2 (6 bases). V shed 9 bases and J shed 5 bases, with 16 bases lying between them. The CDR3 totals 13 residues. Germline values: CDR1 LNHDA, CDR2 SQIVND (reference sequence). The CDR3 reads CASRNTGAETQYF. The CDR3 region has the DNA TGTGCCAGCCGTAATACGGGAGCGGAGACCCAGTACTTC.

The V gene is TRBV5-4, the J gene TRBJ2-7; TRBD2 matches at 10 bases. The V gene end was trimmed by 4 bases and the J gene end by 2 bases; junction bases not matched to a gene: 3. The germline CDR1 and CDR2 sequences are SGHNT and YYREEE (reference sequence). The CDR3 covers 14 residues. The CDR3 region is CASSRTSGTYEQYF. DNA of the CDR3: TGTGCCAGCAGCCGGACTAGCGGAACCTACGAGCAGTACTTC.

The CDR3 DNA sequence: TGTGCCATCAGTGATGTTCGGTTAGGGGATGGCTACACCTTC. Its protein product is CAISDVRLGDGYTF. The chain joins TRBV10-3 to TRBJ1-2; possible D gene TRBD1, 5 bases. The V gene's germline CDR1 is ENHRY and CDR2 SYGVKD. There are 14 residues in the CDR3. The V and J ends lost 3 bases and 6 bases respectively, with 14 bases between them.

This sequence joins TRBV25-1 and TRBJ2-1; TRBD2 agrees at 13 bases. The CDR3 consists of 15 residues. Germline V CDR1 and CDR2: MGHDK, SYGVNS. V gave up 3 bases and J gave up 5 bases; unmatched junction bases: 1. CDR3 sequence (DNA): TGTGCCAGCAGTGAGGGACTAGCGGGGAACAATGAGCAGTTCTTC. Translating it yields CASSEGLAGNNEQFF. Together with reference TRBV25-1 and TRBJ2-1, the CDR3 gives the full variable domain: EADIYQTPRYLVIGTGKKITLECSQTMGHDKMYWYQQDPGMELHLIHYSYGVNSTEKGDLSSESTVSRIRTEHFPLTLESARPSHTSQYLCASSEGLAGNNEQFFGPGTRLTVL.

The gene calls are TRBV29-1 and TRBJ1-2; no reliable D call. The ends were cut back, 6 bases at V and 2 bases at J, with 10 bases in the middle. The CDR3 totals 12 residues. Germline CDR1 and CDR2: SQVTM and ANQGSEA. CDR3 amino acids: CSVQTQNYGYTF. In DNA, the CDR3 is TGCAGCGTCCAGACACAGAACTATGGCTACACCTTC.

The rearrangement joins TRBV29-1 to TRBJ1-1; 9 bases map to TRBD1. Losses at the gene ends were 7 bases for V and 3 bases for J; bases not matched to a gene: 6. CDR1 is SQVTM and CDR2 is ANQGSEA in the germline V gene. The CDR3 runs to 13 residues. The CDR3 spells CSGGTGKDTEAFF. CDR3 sequence (DNA): TGCAGCGGGGGGACAGGGAAGGACACTGAAGCTTTCTTT. Based on the CDR3 plus reference TRBV29-1 and TRBJ1-1, the full variable domain is SAVISQKPSRDICQRGTSLTIQCQVDSQVTMMFWYRQQPGQSLTLIATANQGSEATYESGFVIDKFPISRPNLTFSTLTVSNMSPEDSSIYLCSGGTGKDTEAFFGQGTRLTVV.

The chain joins TRBV7-8 to TRBJ2-1; TRBD2 matches at 7 bases. The V segment lost 5 bases and the J segment 4 bases; nucleotides outside the gene matches: 2. The germline CDR1 and CDR2 sequences are SGHVS and FQNEAQ. This CDR3 is built from 13 residues. CDR3 amino acids: CASSQRGYNEQFF. DNA of the CDR3: TGTGCCAGCAGCCAGCGGGGTTACAATGAGCAGTTCTTC.

The chain carries TRBV21-1 and TRBJ2-5; the D call of TRBD1 is as the table states it, not checked on the DNA. TRBV21-1 is a pseudogene. The CDR3 length is 15 residues. The CDR3 sequence is CASRTGGGLQETQYF. CDR3 DNA: TGTGCCAGCAGGACAGGGGGAGGACTCCAAGAGACCCAGTACTTC.

V usage is TRBV30 and J usage is TRBJ2-3, with 10 bases matching TRBD1. Germline V gives CDR1 GTSNPN, CDR2 SVGIG (reference sequence). The ends lost 5 bases at V and 4 bases at J; junction bases unmatched: 12. CDR3 length equals 16 residues. In DNA form, the CDR3 reads TGTGCCTGGGACCCCCCGGGACAGGGGATTTCAGATACGCAGTATTTT. Translated, it gives CAWDPPGQGISDTQYF.

This chain joins TRBV6-1 and TRBJ1-2; D is unclear. Germline CDR1 is MNHNS and CDR2 is SASEGT. The CDR3 is made up of 15 amino acids. Trimming shortened V by 8 bases and J by 7 bases, and 23 bases separated the two germline ends. The CDR3 region has the DNA TGTGCCAGCTGCGAAAAGATGGCGGGAGGCTCTGGCTACACCTTC. Amino acids: CASCEKMAGGSGYTF.

The rearrangement uses TRBV11-2 and TRBJ2-3, with 8 bases fitting TRBD2. The J segment lost 0 bases and the V segment lost 3 bases, leaving 2 bases of the junction unmatched. The CDR3 runs 15 residues. Germline CDR1 is SGHAT and CDR2 is FQNNGV. The CDR3 nucleotides are TGTGCCAGCAGCTTCACTAGCGGCAGCACAGATACGCAGTATTTT. Protein: CASSFTSGSTDTQYF. Together with reference TRBV11-2 and TRBJ2-3, the CDR3 gives the full variable domain: EAGVAQSPRYKIIEKRQSVAFWCNPISGHATLYWYQQILGQGPKLLIQFQNNGVVDDSQLPKDRFSAERLKGVDSTLKIQPAKLEDSAVYLCASSFTSGSTDTQYFGPGTRLTVL.